This T cell receptor beta chain was sequenced during a study of blood T cells in healthy people across ages. This clonotype was seen more than once but under ten times. Staff drew approximately 9.7 milliliters of peripheral blood from each donor. Total RNA was extracted at no less than 5 micrograms per sample. Primed by a sample-barcoded 5' primer and a J-beta primer mix, a second PCR proceeded for roughly 7 to 12 cycles. Each CDR3 protein gets one entry after TCRdb re-called the 5' RACE reads with MiXCR. The profile shows over a million distinct CDR3 sequences, roughly 40% of them singletons. Sequencing input: blood. The clonotype was recovered from a young woman in good health.

The CDR3 nucleotides are TGTGCCAGCTCCCCAGGCGGGAGGACCAATGAGCAGTTCTTC. This sequence encodes CASSPGGRTNEQFF. V usage is TRBV18 and J usage is TRBJ2-1, with TRBD2 matching over 8 bases. Germline CDR1 is KGHSH and CDR2 is LQKENI. J was trimmed by 6 bases and V by 6 bases; bases with no gene match: 7. The CDR3 consists of 14 residues.